The 24 T cell receptor beta chains given below trace back to one sample, sequenced in a study of cytomegalovirus exposure and HLA in healthy donors. Use of 60 Vbeta and 13 Jbeta primers characterized the PCR. Method: immunoSEQ multiplex PCR; TCRdb's copy keeps in-frame clones and lacks some. The table includes 75,000 to 100,000 clones, approximately 75% detected once. Sequenced sample: PBMCs. The origin of the receptors is a female donor in good health and CMV-seropositive.

This chain joins TRBV7-6 and TRBJ1-4; tentatively, D is TRBD1 (6 bases). This CDR3 has 15 residues. V was trimmed by 5 bases and J by 6 bases, leaving 16 bases between them. CDR1 SGHVS and CDR2 FNYEAQ come from the germline V gene. CDR3: CASSPGGAVDEKLFF. In DNA form, the CDR3 reads TGTGCCAGCAGCCCTGGGGGGGCAGTGGATGAAAAACTGTTTTTT.

The DNA of the CDR3 is TGTGCCTGGAGCGGGATGTACGAGCAGTACTTC. Translated: CAWSGMYEQYF. The chain is built from TRBV30 and TRBJ2-7; D perhaps matches TRBD2 (5 bases). CDR3 size: 11 residues. With 3 bases removed from V and 4 bases from J, the gap between germline ends came to 7 bases. Germline loops: CDR1 GTSNPN, CDR2 SVGIG (reference sequence).

The chain employs TRBV30 and TRBJ1-5; 10 bases line up with TRBD1. V lost 3 bases to trimming and J lost 4 bases; unmatched junction nucleotides: 3. Germline CDR1 is GTSNPN and CDR2 is SVGIG (reference sequence). This CDR3 has 14 amino acids. CDR3 region: CAWSQGQGNQPQHF. DNA for the CDR3: TGTGCCTGGAGCCAGGGACAGGGGAATCAGCCCCAGCATTTT. Drawing the rest from reference TRBV30 and TRBJ1-5, the complete variable domain is SQTIHQWPATLVQPVGSPLSLECTVEGTSNPNLYWYRQAAGRGLQLLFYSVGIGQISSEVPQNLSASRPQDRQFILSSKKLLLSDSGFYLCAWSQGQGNQPQHFGDGTRLSIL.

This chain links TRBV4-1 with TRBJ2-6; unclear D gene. The CDR3 spans 16 residues. V was pared by 3 bases and J by 0 bases, with 9 bases between. Germline CDR1 and CDR2: MGHRA and YSYEKL. CDR3: CASSQPGLSGANVLTF. In nucleotides, the CDR3 is TGCGCCAGCAGCCAGCCGGGTCTCTCTGGGGCCAACGTCCTGACTTTC.

This chain links TRBV4-3 with TRBJ2-1; TRBD1 agrees at 8 bases. Trimming took 1 base from V and 3 from J; bases not matched to a gene: 2. CDR1 and CDR2 (germline): LGHNA, YSLEER. CDR3 length: 15 residues. The CDR3 spells CASSQGTGSYNEQFF. The CDR3 bases are TGCGCCAGCAGCCAAGGGACAGGGAGCTACAATGAGCAGTTCTTC.

V gene TRBV6-5 combines with J gene TRBJ1-2; TRBD1 agrees at 7 bases. The CDR3 runs 13 residues. The V gene end was trimmed by 6 bases and the J gene end by 5 bases; junction bases not matched to a gene: 6. Germline V gene data show CDR1 as MNHEY and CDR2 as SVGAGI. The CDR3 sequence is CASSAGTVYGYTF. CDR3 in DNA: TGTGCCAGCAGCGCCGGGACAGTATATGGCTACACCTTC.

The V call is TRBV30, the J call TRBJ2-1; 8 nucleotides line up with TRBD2. The junction had 7 bases not matched to a gene; V was cut back by 2 bases and J by 7 bases. Germline assignment: CDR1 GTSNPN and CDR2 SVGIG (reference sequence). The CDR3 totals 14 residues. The CDR3 region is CAWSLGTRVNEQFF. DNA of the CDR3: TGTGCCTGGAGTTTGGGGACTAGGGTAAATGAGCAGTTCTTC. Looking up the rest from reference TRBV30 and TRBJ2-1 gives the full variable domain: SQTIHQWPATLVQPVGSPLSLECTVEGTSNPNLYWYRQAAGRGLQLLFYSVGIGQISSEVPQNLSASRPQDRQFILSSKKLLLSDSGFYLCAWSLGTRVNEQFFGPGTRLTVL.

As for this clone: One end of the junction is discordant with germline, which a read error may explain. V gene TRBV27 combines with J gene TRBJ1-2, with 8 positions matching TRBD1. The germline gives CDR1 MNHEY, CDR2 SMNVEV (reference sequence). This CDR3 region has 14 residues. The CDR3 nucleotides are TGTGCCAGCAGCTTATCAGGGGGCCGGGATGGCTACACCTTC. It specifies CASSLSGGRDGYTF.

CDR3 sequence reads: CASSVGPIYTF. The CDR3 DNA sequence: TGTGCCAGCAGTGTTGGTCCTATTTACACCTTC. The J gene is TRBJ1-2, the V gene TRBV25-1, with no clear D. V shed 4 bases and J shed 11 bases, with 11 bases lying between them. CDR3 length equals 11 residues. The germline V gene encodes CDR1 MGHDK and CDR2 SYGVNS.

The chain combines TRBV20-1 with TRBJ1-1; maybe TRBD1 (5 bases). The germline gives CDR1 DFQATT, CDR2 SNEGSKA (reference sequence). CDR3 size: 11 residues. CDR3: CSLRVVTEAFF. CDR3 nucleotides: TGCAGCCTCAGGGTCGTCACTGAAGCTTTCTTT.

This clone was detected only a few times. The CDR3 loop reads CASSESRGHNQPQHF. The CDR3 region has the DNA TGTGCCAGCAGTGAATCGAGGGGGCACAATCAGCCCCAGCATTTT. V gene TRBV2 combines with J gene TRBJ1-5; 7 bases map to TRBD1. The junction had 4 bases not matched to a gene; V was cut back by 2 bases and J by 3 bases. Germline V CDR1 and CDR2: SNHLY, FYNNEI. The CDR3 loop spans 15 amino acids. Using reference TRBV2 and TRBJ1-5 for the parts outside the CDR3, the full variable domain is EPEVTQTPSHQVTQMGQEVILRCVPISNHLYFYWYRQILGQKVEFLVSFYNNEISEKSEIFDDQFSVERPDGSNFTLKIRSTKLEDSAMYFCASSESRGHNQPQHFGDGTRLSIL.

As regards this clone: The junction differs from germline at one of its ends, possibly a read error. The chain joins TRBV10-1 to TRBJ1-1; tentatively, D is TRBD1 (6 bases). Germline-derived CDR1 and CDR2 are WNHNN and SYGVQD (reference sequence). The CDR3 sequence is 14 residues long. The CDR3 nucleotides are TGCGCCTGCAGTCCCGGACAGCCATTACTTGAAGCTTTCTTT. It encodes CACSPGQPLLEAFF.

V usage is TRBV10-3 and J usage is TRBJ2-7; 12 nucleotides line up with TRBD2. With 0 bases clipped from V and 0 bases from J, the junction kept 3 bases outside the gene matches. CDR3 length: 17 residues. Germline V lookup: CDR1 ENHRY, CDR2 SYGVKD. CDR3 sequence (DNA): TGTGCCATCAGTGAGTCAACTAGCGGGGGGAGCTCCTACGAGCAGTACTTC. Translation: CAISESTSGGSSYEQYF.

The chain has TRBV4-3 and TRBJ2-1; TRBD2 matches at 7 bases. Germline assignment: CDR1 LGHNA and CDR2 YSLEER. J lost 6 bases, V lost 2 bases, and 4 bases had no gene match. The CDR3 has 14 amino acids. CDR3 residues: CASSQSLAANEQFF. The CDR3 region has the DNA TGCGCCAGCAGCCAATCTCTAGCGGCCAATGAGCAGTTCTTC.

The chain joins TRBV4-3 to TRBJ2-2; 7 bases agree with TRBD1. The V gene end was trimmed by 0 bases and the J gene end by 6 bases; junction bases not matched to a gene: 4. Germline V gene lookup returns CDR1 LGHNA and CDR2 YSLEER. This CDR3 comprises 15 residues. The CDR3 bases are TGCGCCAGCAGCCAAGAAGGACAGGCGGCCGGGGAGCTGTTTTTT. It codes for CASSQEGQAAGELFF.

The chain combines TRBV18 with TRBJ1-5, with D perhaps TRBD1 (5 bases). Germline-derived CDR1 and CDR2 are KGHSH and LQKENI. Trimming took 2 bases from V and 0 from J, leaving 8 bases between them. The CDR3 is 15 amino acids. The CDR3 coding sequence is TGTGCCAGCTCACCAACCAGGGATAGCAATCAGCCCCAGCATTTT. Encoded protein: CASSPTRDSNQPQHF.

CDR3 nucleotides: TGTGCCAGTAGCATCCGACTAGCGGGGGGGCAAAATGAGCAGTTCTTC. This encodes CASSIRLAGGQNEQFF. This rearrangement joins TRBV19 to TRBJ2-1; TRBD2 matches 14 bases. Germline assignment: CDR1 LNHDA and CDR2 SQIVND (reference sequence). V shed 6 bases and J 7 bases; nucleotides not matched to a gene: 8. CDR3 length equals 16 residues.

CDR3 DNA: TGTGCCAGCAGCTTTCTGGGCAGGGAAGAGACCCAGTACTTC. Translating it yields CASSFLGREETQYF. The chain recombines TRBV7-9 with TRBJ2-5; D may be TRBD1 (5 bases). Germline assignment: CDR1 SEHNR and CDR2 FQNEAQ (reference sequence). Trimming pared 3 bases from V and 3 bases from J, leaving 11 bases between. This CDR3 contains 14 residues.

J is TRBJ2-3 and V is TRBV9; D remains ambiguous. This CDR3 is built from 15 residues. V shed 0 bases and J shed 3 bases, with 11 bases lying between them. Germline CDR1 and CDR2: SGDLS and YYNGEE. The CDR3 is CASSVGATLTDTQYF. DNA for the CDR3: TGTGCCAGCAGCGTAGGGGCTACTCTAACAGATACGCAGTATTTT.

The chain recombines TRBV2 with TRBJ1-5, with D possibly being TRBD1 (5 bases). This CDR3 has 13 residues. V was pared by 1 base and J by 10 bases, with 11 bases between. The V gene's germline CDR1 is SNHLY and CDR2 FYNNEI. CDR3 bases: TGTGCCAGCAGTGAAGACAGGTCGGCACCCCAGCATTTT. It yields the protein CASSEDRSAPQHF.

This chain joins TRBV6-4 and TRBJ2-2, with D hard to call. Germline V gives CDR1 MRHNA, CDR2 SNTAGT. The CDR3 totals 14 residues. V was trimmed by 6 bases and J by 0 bases, leaving 8 bases between them. The CDR3 bases are TGTGCCAGCAGAACGGGTCCGAACACCGGGGAGCTGTTTTTT. Translation: CASRTGPNTGELFF.

This chain uses TRBV7-8 with TRBJ2-1; 9 nucleotides align to TRBD1. Germline CDR1 reads SGHVS; CDR2 reads FQNEAQ. The CDR3 totals 16 residues. Germline trimming cut 6 bases from V and 5 bases from J; bases unmatched to any gene: 11. The CDR3 reads CASSRNPGQGHNEQFF. CDR3 DNA: TGTGCCAGCAGTCGTAATCCGGGACAGGGCCACAATGAGCAGTTCTTC.

This rearrangement joins TRBV18 to TRBJ1-1; TRBD1 is a possible D gene (6 bases). This CDR3 is built from 17 residues. Germline V gene lookup returns CDR1 KGHSH and CDR2 LQKENI. Trimming removed 3 bases at V and 6 bases at J, with 23 bases between. The CDR3 here is CASSPRPSGQSRPEAFF. In DNA form, the CDR3 reads TGTGCCAGCTCACCTCGCCCGTCGGGACAATCTCGTCCTGAAGCTTTCTTT.

Only one count was recorded for this clone. The gene calls are TRBV27 and TRBJ1-2; possible D gene TRBD1, 5 bases. CDR1 MNHEY and CDR2 SMNVEV come from the germline V gene (reference sequence). This CDR3 spans 13 amino acids. Trimming shortened V by 0 bases and J by 6 bases, and 8 bases separated the two germline ends. The CDR3 nucleotides are TGTGCCAGCAGTTTATCAGGGGCGGATGGCTACACCTTC. Amino acid sequence: CASSLSGADGYTF.